The table lists the clone carrying this T cell receptor beta chain with many counts. Its specificity is not known. Other DNA sequences from this sample encode an identical CDR3 as well. This entry comes from a study of metastatic and nonmetastatic thyroid tumors. The wider study: Both malignant and benign thyroid patients supplied peripheral blood and tumor or nodule tissue samples, across which the repertoires of these patients were then compared. Findings and limits, study-wide: Within blood and tumor, benign nodules reportedly had significantly lower TCR beta diversity than malignant thyroid tumors did.

Per germline, CDR1 KGHDR and CDR2 SFDVKD. J lost 5 bases, V lost 1 base, and 7 bases had no gene match. The CDR3 is made up of 16 amino acids. None of the patients had undergone any treatment ahead of thyroid surgery. Per the authors' pipeline: Variation in CDR3 across clinicopathological groups served as the basis for constructing a distant-metastasis classifier in papillary thyroid cancer. TCRdb reanalyzed the PCR reads with MiXCR. None of the V and J calls come from the authors' own analysis; TCRdb made them. Of about 92,000 clones in the sample, about 15% are singletons; the top ten hold 3.6%. The chain employs TRBV24-1 and TRBJ2-3; 8 bases are shared with TRBD1. What was sequenced was blood. This clonotype was obtained from a female donor with papillary thyroid cancer or a benign thyroid nodule (not recorded which). Some clones in this sample may be carry-over from other donors' samples. The CDR3 bases are TGTGCCACCAGTGATTTCGGGCAGGGGGCAAGAGATACGCAGTATTTT. The encoded protein is CATSDFGQGARDTQYF.